This T cell receptor (beta chain) was sequenced during a study of tumor-infiltrating lymphocytes in primary liver carcinoma. Turning to the study itself: Measuring about 4 to 10 cm across, the tumors were staged as T1-T3 N0M0. Study results and limitations: It was in tumors, not blood, that the top-250-clone fraction was significantly higher (p = 0.039).

Total RNA (around 0.45 ug) served as template for TCR beta cDNA synthesis primed by a constant-region primer. Amplification in three nested multiplex PCR rounds with slightly modified ARM-PCR gave rise to TCR beta libraries. Researchers ran the first two PCR rounds for approximately 9 cycles each with TRBV1-TRBV30 forward primers and a C-beta reverse primer. Using its own MiXCR run on the multiplex PCR reads, TCRdb lists one record per CDR3 protein. Here the sample spans about 19,000 distinct CDR3 sequences, 79% being singletons. This CDR3 has 14 amino acids. The germline V gene encodes CDR1 MNHEY and CDR2 SVGAGI. For each extraction, RNA and DNA were obtained together from approximately 20-30 mg of unsorted bulk tissue. No treatment had been given to the patients, who were chronically infected with HBV. Each of the tumor samples contained in excess of 75% viable tumor cells. About this clonotype itself: Its specificity is unknown. One junction end disagrees with the germline gene, perhaps due to a read error.

The clonotype comes from a woman aged 25 to 39 with primary liver carcinoma and hepatitis B virus infection. V is TRBV6-5 and J is TRBJ1-2, with TRBD1 identical over 8 bases. Sequenced: liver tumor tissue from sampling region 4. The subset was: tumor region T4, right-lateral pole. The CDR3 bases are TGTACCAGATGTTATAACGGACAGGGCAGCGGCTACACCTTC. As protein: CTRCYNGQGSGYTF.